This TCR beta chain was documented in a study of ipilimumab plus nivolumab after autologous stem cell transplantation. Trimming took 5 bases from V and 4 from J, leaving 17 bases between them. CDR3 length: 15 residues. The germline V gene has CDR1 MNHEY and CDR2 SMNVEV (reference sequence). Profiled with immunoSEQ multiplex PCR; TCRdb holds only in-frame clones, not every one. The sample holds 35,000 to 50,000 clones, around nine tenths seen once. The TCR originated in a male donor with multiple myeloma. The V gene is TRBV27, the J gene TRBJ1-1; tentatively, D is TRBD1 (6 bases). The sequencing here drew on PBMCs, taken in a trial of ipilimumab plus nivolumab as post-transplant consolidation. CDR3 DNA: TGTGCCAGCAGTAGACAGACCGGGGGCGGCACTGAAGCTTTCTTT. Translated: CASSRQTGGGTEAFF.